This TCR beta chain emerged from a study of cytomegalovirus exposure and HLA in healthy donors. Study-level results: The study listed roughly 160 cytomegalovirus-associated TCR beta chains. Immune exposure was documented only through CMV serostatus.

This CDR3 has 13 residues. Germline V gene data show CDR1 as SEHNR and CDR2 as FQNEAQ (reference sequence). Deletions cut 6 bases from V and 2 bases from J, with 10 bases between. PCR was performed using 60 Vbeta and 13 Jbeta primers. Assay used: immunoSEQ multiplex PCR; TCRdb lists only in-frame clones, some missing. The profile shows around 250,000 clones, about nine tenths of them singletons. Remarks on this clone: The antigen remains undetermined.

The receptor comes from a girl aged 2-9 years in good health and CMV-seronegative. The chain is built from TRBV7-9 and TRBJ1-2; D is unclear. Sequenced: PBMCs. The chain's CDR3 is CASSHTDNYGYTF. DNA for the CDR3: TGTGCCAGCAGTCACACAGACAACTATGGCTACACCTTC.